The 25 T cell receptor beta chains below were found in one sample sequenced in a study of human T cells and chemical hapten exposure. TCRdb ran MiXCR on the RACE reads and lists one entry per CDR3 protein. The sample lists about 41,000 distinct CDR3 sequences, just under 4% occurring once. Sample time point: patch test 1, 2 weeks after DPC sensitization. Treatment described: therapeutic diphenylcyclopropenone sensitization with weekly scalp DPC. Unseparated into fractions, whole blood served as the source from which total RNA was extracted. The material sequenced was whole blood, taken in connection with sensitization to the hapten diphenylcyclopropenone (DPC). The source of these receptors is a man in his forties or fifties with alopecia areata. Some clones in this sample may be carry-over from other donors' samples.

Many counts were recorded for this clonotype. CDR3 in amino acids: CASSHTATAGQPQHF. The CDR3 DNA follows: TGTGCCAGCAGTCACACGGCTACAGCAGGTCAGCCCCAGCATTTT. The chain links TRBV6-2 or TRBV6-3 to TRBJ1-5; the D is unclear. Looked up from germline, CDR1 is MNHEY and CDR2 is SVGEGT. V dropped 5 bases and J dropped 6 bases, with 17 bases sitting between them. The CDR3 has 15 residues.

This clonotype was observed many times. The V call is TRBV10-3, the J call TRBJ2-1, with 9 bases that match TRBD2. V gave up 6 bases and J gave up 8 bases; unmatched junction bases: 5. CDR1 and CDR2 (germline): ENHRY, SYGVKD. CDR3 length: 13 amino acids. In DNA, the CDR3 is TGTGCCATCAGACTAGCGGGCCCGGATGAGCAGTTCTTC. This encodes CAIRLAGPDEQFF.

This clonotype was counted between two and nine times. The J gene is TRBJ1-5, the V gene TRBV5-1, with a tentative D call TRBD1 (5 bases). The CDR3 runs 15 residues. In germline, CDR1 is SGHRS, CDR2 YFSETQ. The V gene lost 0 bases and the J gene lost 2 bases, with 9 bases spanning the gap. CDR3 region: CASSLEGDRNQPQHF. CDR3 nucleotides: TGCGCCAGCAGCTTGGAAGGGGATCGCAATCAGCCCCAGCATTTT. Complete variable domain (other parts from reference TRBV5-1 and TRBJ1-5): KAGVTQTPRYLIKTRGQQVTLSCSPISGHRSVSWYQQTPGQGLQFLFEYFSETQRNKGNFPGRFSGRQFSNSRSEMNVSTLELGDSALYLCASSLEGDRNQPQHFGDGTRLSIL.

CDR3 sequence reads: CASSSAQGLAEGNEQFF. CDR3 DNA: TGTGCCAGCAGTTCCGCCCAAGGACTAGCGGAGGGGAATGAGCAGTTCTTC. The chain combines TRBV6-5 with TRBJ2-1, with 10 bases matching TRBD2. V gave up 4 bases and J gave up 7 bases; unmatched junction bases: 13. The length of the CDR3 is 17 residues. Germline CDR1 MNHEY, CDR2 SVGAGI.

This clonotype was picked up many times. This chain joins TRBV27 and TRBJ2-7; D tentatively fits TRBD1 or TRBD2 (6 bases each). V dropped 7 bases and J dropped 3 bases, with 16 bases sitting between them. This CDR3 has 14 residues. Germline V CDR1 and CDR2: MNHEY, SMNVEV (reference sequence). CDR3 DNA: TGTGCCAGCACCCAAGGAGGGGGTAGCTACGAGCAGTACTTC. This gives the protein CASTQGGGSYEQYF.

This clonotype was counted many times. CDR3 residues: CSGAGTGDNEQFF. CDR3 nucleotide sequence: TGCAGCGGAGCCGGGACAGGGGACAATGAGCAGTTCTTC. The chain uses TRBV20-1 and TRBJ2-1; TRBD1 matches 10 bases. Germline assignment: CDR1 DFQATT and CDR2 SNEGSKA (reference sequence). This CDR3 region has 13 residues.

With respect to this clonotype: Given a much more abundant clone one base away, this may be a read error. The rearrangement uses TRBV27 and TRBJ1-1, with D unresolved. The CDR3 spans 14 residues. CDR1 is MNHEY, CDR2 SMNVEV, per germline (reference sequence). The CDR3 nucleotides read TGTGCCAGCAGTTTGCGGCACTCGAACACTGAATCTTTCTTT. Its protein product is CASSLRHSNTESFF.

In its sample, this clonotype was seen many times. CDR3 in amino acids: CASRITGVWVSNTGELFF. In DNA form, the CDR3 reads TGTGCCAGCAGAATTACGGGGGTTTGGGTTTCGAACACCGGGGAGCTGTTTTTT. V and J are TRBV12-3 or TRBV12-4 and TRBJ2-2; a weak D match, TRBD2 (6 bases). The CDR3 loop spans 18 amino acids. Trimming took 6 bases from V and 0 from J, leaving 20 bases between them.

About this clonotype itself: Since a much larger clone is just one base distant, this may be a read error. The CDR3 reads CASSIRDGYNEQFF. Here the CDR3 DNA reads TGTGCCAGCAGCATCCGGGACGGATACAATGAGCAGTTCTTC. The chain links TRBV7-6 to TRBJ2-1, with D perhaps matching TRBD1 or TRBD2 (5 bases each). V was pared by 5 bases and J by 4 bases, with 12 bases between. From germline, CDR1 is SGHVS and CDR2 FNYEAQ. The CDR3 extends over 14 amino acids.

This clonotype was detected ten times or more. This chain uses TRBV7-9 with TRBJ2-6; TRBD1 aligns across 10 bases. The germline gives CDR1 SEHNR, CDR2 FQNEAQ (reference sequence). The CDR3 is 19 amino acids. With V trimmed by 2 bases and J by 3 bases, 10 bases remained unmatched. The CDR3 DNA reads as TGTGCCAGCAGCTTATCTGACAGGGGGCTATTCAATGGGGCCAACGTCCTGACTTTC. Translated, it gives CASSLSDRGLFNGANVLTF.

This clonotype has ten or more counts. The gene calls are TRBV29-1 and TRBJ2-7, with D perhaps matching TRBD2 (6 bases). CDR1 and CDR2 (germline): SQVTM, ANQGSEA. This CDR3 comprises 12 residues. Trimming removed 5 bases from V and 6 bases from J, with 14 bases in between. The CDR3 loop reads CSVLAGGTEQYF. The CDR3, as DNA: TGCAGCGTTCTCGCCGGCGGGACCGAGCAGTACTTC.

This clonotype was counted at least ten times. This sequence joins TRBV28 and TRBJ1-5; D unresolved. The germline gives CDR1 MDHEN, CDR2 SYDVKM. This CDR3 comprises 15 residues. V shed 3 bases and J shed 4 bases, with 13 bases lying between them. The CDR3 DNA is TGTGCCAGCAGTTTGAGTGGGCCGAGGAATCAGCCCCAGCATTTT. This gives the protein CASSLSGPRNQPQHF.

As regards this clonotype: This clone may be a read error of a much larger clone one base away. The CDR3 end shows no conserved phenylalanine or tryptophan, and so a read error is likely. V usage is TRBV29-1 and J usage is TRBJ1-5, with TRBD1 as a possible D gene (5 bases). Between the trimmed V and J ends, which lost 6 bases and 5 bases, there was a span of 14 bases. The CDR3 runs 13 residues. Germline CDR1 SQVTM, CDR2 ANQGSEA. The CDR3 DNA reads as TGCAGCGTCGCCACAGGAGCGCATCAGCCCCAGCATCTT. Protein sequence: CSVATGAHQPQHL.

To note about this clonotype: Just one base apart from a much larger clone, this may be a read error. J is TRBJ2-2 and V is TRBV28; perhaps D is TRBD1 or TRBD2 (5 bases each). Germline loops: CDR1 MDHEN, CDR2 SYDVKM. CDR3 length: 18 amino acids. CDR3 in amino acids: CANSSPPGRQTNTGELFF. The CDR3 coding sequence is TGTGCCAACAGTTCCCCACCGGGACGTCAAACGAACACCGGGGAGCTGTTTTTT.

Ten or more counts support this clonotype. This sequence joins TRBV29-1 and TRBJ1-2; D not certain. V was trimmed by 4 bases and J by 2 bases, leaving 14 bases between them. Germline CDR1 reads SQVTM; CDR2 reads ANQGSEA. There are 14 residues in the CDR3. The CDR3 nucleotides are TGCAGCGTTGGTCGGGGAGAGGCGAACTATGGCTACACCTTC. This sequence encodes CSVGRGEANYGYTF.

Only a few counts were recorded for this clonotype. Lacking the conserved final phenylalanine or tryptophan, this CDR3 likely reflects a read error. J is TRBJ2-7 and V is TRBV4-1; 8 positions match TRBD2. CDR3 size: 15 residues. Trimming at V came to 1 base and at J to 5 bases, leaving 7 bases not matched to a gene. Germline CDR1 is MGHRA and CDR2 is YSYEKL. CDR3 nucleotide sequence: TGCGCCAGCAGCCAAGCGAGCGGGAGCCCCCACGAGCAGTACTCC. Its protein product is CASSQASGSPHEQYS.

Worth noting for this clonotype: Just one base apart from a much larger clone, this may be a read error. The chain links TRBV11-1 to TRBJ1-1; D remains ambiguous. In germline, CDR1 is SGHAT, CDR2 FQDESV (reference sequence). V was shortened by 5 bases and J by 11 bases, with 21 bases between the two germline ends. The length of the CDR3 is 14 residues. Written as DNA, the CDR3 is TGTGCCAGCAGCCGTCCCGGGAGAGGGATCGAGGCTTTCTTT. Protein product: CASSRPGRGIEAFF.

This clonotype was found many times. The CDR3 region has the DNA TGTGCCAGCAGGATAGCGGGAGGGCCCCGCAATGAGCAGTTCTTC. Amino acid sequence: CASRIAGGPRNEQFF. The chain has TRBV12-3 or TRBV12-4 and TRBJ2-1; the match to TRBD2 covers 11 bases. With 6 bases clipped from V and 6 bases from J, the junction kept 7 bases outside the gene matches. The CDR3 runs 15 residues.

This clonotype has only a few counts. The gene calls are TRBV7-9 and TRBJ1-2, with D possibly TRBD1 on 5 matching bases. The V end lost 4 bases, the J end lost 3 bases, and 18 bases lay between the germline ends. Per the germline V gene, CDR1 is SEHNR and CDR2 is FQNEAQ (reference sequence). The CDR3 loop spans 16 amino acids. The CDR3 DNA sequence: TGTGCCAGCAGCTCTGGGGGGATATCAGTATACTATGGCTACACCTTC. This encodes CASSSGGISVYYGYTF.

This clonotype has ten or more counts. The chain carries TRBV7-2 and TRBJ2-7, with 10 bases aligning to TRBD2. CDR1 is SGHTA and CDR2 is FQGNSA in the germline V gene. The CDR3 runs 14 residues. The trim removed 2 bases at V and 2 bases at J, leaving 0 bases unmatched. Here the CDR3 reads CASSLTSGTYEQYF. The CDR3 coding sequence is TGTGCCAGCAGCTTAACTAGCGGGACCTACGAGCAGTACTTC.

In its sample, this clonotype was seen many times. DNA for the CDR3: TGCAGCGTTGGTCACGGATCTAACTATGGCTACACCTTC. Translation: CSVGHGSNYGYTF. The gene calls are TRBV29-1 and TRBJ1-2; D remains unclear. The CDR3 runs to 13 residues. V was shortened by 4 bases and J by 0 bases, with 9 bases between the two germline ends. Germline CDR1 reads SQVTM; CDR2 reads ANQGSEA. Together with reference TRBV29-1 and TRBJ1-2, the CDR3 gives the full variable domain: SAVISQKPSRDICQRGTSLTIQCQVDSQVTMMFWYRQQPGQSLTLIATANQGSEATYESGFVIDKFPISRPNLTFSTLTVSNMSPEDSSIYLCSVGHGSNYGYTFGSGTRLTVV.

This clonotype was recorded a few times. The V and J genes are TRBV5-4 and TRBJ1-2; 12 bases are a match to TRBD1. The CDR3 is 19 residues long. J lost 4 bases, V lost 0 bases, and 13 bases had no gene match. CDR1 SGHNT and CDR2 YYREEE come from the germline V gene (reference sequence). In nucleotides, the CDR3 is TGTGCCAGCAGCTTGGCAGCGGGGACAGGGGGCCAGGGGGCCTATGGCTACACCTTC. Its protein is CASSLAAGTGGQGAYGYTF. The full variable domain, in which reference TRBV5-4 and TRBJ1-2 provide the parts outside the CDR3, is ETGVTQSPTHLIKTRGQQVTLRCSSQSGHNTVSWYQQALGQGPQFIFQYYREEENGRGNFPPRFSGLQFPNYSSELNVNALELDDSALYLCASSLAAGTGGQGAYGYTFGSGTRLTVV.

Ten or more counts support this clonotype. This rearrangement joins TRBV5-1 to TRBJ2-3, with a tentative D call TRBD2 (5 bases). The germline V and J ends were trimmed by 2 bases and 6 bases, with 10 bases remaining between them. CDR3 size: 13 residues. The germline CDR1 and CDR2 sequences are SGHRS and YFSETQ. Here the CDR3 reads CASSFQRGDTQYF. For the CDR3, the DNA is TGCGCCAGCAGCTTCCAGAGAGGGGATACGCAGTATTTT.

This clonotype has a count of ten or more. The V call is TRBV5-1, the J call TRBJ2-5; the D is unclear. V was shortened by 0 bases and J by 1 base, with 7 bases between the two germline ends. CDR1 and CDR2 (germline): SGHRS, YFSETQ. This CDR3 has 14 amino acids. CDR3 residues: CASSLGSVQETQYF. CDR3 sequence (DNA): TGCGCCAGCAGCTTGGGGAGCGTCCAAGAGACCCAGTACTTC.

This clonotype was observed many times. The chain recombines TRBV4-2 with TRBJ1-2; D perhaps matches TRBD1 (6 bases). Germline V gives CDR1 LGHNA, CDR2 YNFKEQ. The CDR3 has 17 residues. Between the trimmed V and J ends, which lost 0 bases and 0 bases, there was a span of 14 bases. The CDR3 DNA is TGTGCCAGCAGCCAAGAAGGGGGGGCAGGGGCTAACTATGGCTACACCTTC. Translating gives CASSQEGGAGANYGYTF.